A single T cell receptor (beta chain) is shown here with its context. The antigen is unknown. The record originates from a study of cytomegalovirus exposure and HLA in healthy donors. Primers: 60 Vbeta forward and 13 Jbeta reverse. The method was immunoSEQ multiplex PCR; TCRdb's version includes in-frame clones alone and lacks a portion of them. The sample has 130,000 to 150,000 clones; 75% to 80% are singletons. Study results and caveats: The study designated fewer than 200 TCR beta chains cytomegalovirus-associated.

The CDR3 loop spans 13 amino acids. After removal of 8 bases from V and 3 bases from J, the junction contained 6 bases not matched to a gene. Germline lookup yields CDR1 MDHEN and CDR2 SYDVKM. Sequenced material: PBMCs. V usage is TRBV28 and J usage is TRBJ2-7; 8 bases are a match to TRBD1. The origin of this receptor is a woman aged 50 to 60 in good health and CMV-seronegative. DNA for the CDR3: TGTGCCAGCGGGGTGGGACAGGTCTACGAGCAGTACTTC. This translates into CASGVGQVYEQYF.